This TCR beta chain emerged from a study of T cell responses to AZD1222 COVID-19 vaccine. On this clone itself: Its antigen is still unknown.

Sequencing was performed with immunoSEQ multiplex PCR; in TCRdb, only in-frame clones are kept and a portion is missing. This table has around 94,000 clones, less than 85% appearing once. Findings and limits, study-wide: Only after the peak T cell response were repertoires sampled. Spike-specific TCR breadth and depth were elevated following two AZD1222 doses.

V lost 5 bases to trimming and J lost 9 bases, with 14 bases between them. This CDR3 has 13 residues. Germline loops: CDR1 SGHAT, CDR2 FQNNGV. The material sequenced was peripheral blood, taken 28 days after the second AZD1222 dose. The sequence was obtained from an adult who received the AZD1222 COVID-19 vaccine. V and J are TRBV11-2 and TRBJ2-1; no firm D call. As DNA, the CDR3 is TGTGCCAGCAGCCCCCGTTTAAGTGCTGAGCAGTTCTTC. It codes for CASSPRLSAEQFF.